There are many counts of the clone carrying this T cell receptor beta chain. Its matching antigen is unknown. The source of the sample is a study of CD8 T cells in ankylosing spondylitis. The study's findings and limits: In ankylosing spondylitis patients, matched synovial fluid reportedly showed significant enrichment of disease-linked clones. Roughly eight highly homologous variants made up a TCR beta motif that seemed to typify ankylosing spondylitis blood.

MiXCR, run by TCRdb on the 5' RACE reads, gives a single entry per CDR3 protein. The table shows some 130,000 distinct CDR3 sequences, with about a tenth occurring only once. Germline V CDR1 and CDR2: MNHNY, SVGAGI (reference sequence). The V gene end was trimmed by 5 bases and the J gene end by 13 bases; junction bases not matched to a gene: 5. This CDR3 is 12 amino acids long. The sample comprised blood, either unsorted or a sorted T cell fraction (not recorded which). This receptor was identified in a male donor with ankylosing spondylitis or in good health (not recorded which). The chain joins TRBV6-6 to TRBJ2-1, with 10 positions matching TRBD1. The CDR3 here is CASSGGQGSQFF. In DNA form, the CDR3 reads TGTGCCAGCAGTGGGGGACAGGGGAGCCAGTTCTTC.